This T cell receptor (beta chain) was recorded in a study of a mutant IDH1 vaccine in newly diagnosed glioma. This CDR3 comprises 14 residues. Germline V gene lookup returns CDR1 SGHTA and CDR2 FQGNSA. J gave up 5 bases and V 2 bases, and 4 bases lay outside the gene matches. Sequenced by immunoSEQ multiplex PCR; TCRdb stores in-frame clones only, minus some. The table shows 20,000 or so clones, with 84% occurring only once. Turning to this clone: Antigen: not known.

Regarding time point: week 47, end of study. The study gave 300 ug of mutant IDH1 20-mer peptide per vaccine dose, with topical imiquimod. The chain employs TRBV7-2 and TRBJ2-7; 9 bases fit TRBD1. This receptor was obtained from a man between 40 and 49 years old with glioma. The source material was PBMCs, sampled from a glioma patient whose treatment included an IDH1 peptide vaccine. The CDR3 sequence is CASSLRTGDNEQYF. In nucleotides, the CDR3 is TGTGCCAGCAGCTTAAGGACAGGGGACAACGAGCAGTACTTC. Full variable domain (remainder filled in from reference TRBV7-2 and TRBJ2-7): GAGVSQSPSNKVTEKGKDVELRCDPISGHTALYWYRQSLGQGLEFLIYFQGNSAPDKSGLPSDRFSAERTGGSVSTLTIQRTQQEDSAVYLCASSLRTGDNEQYFGPGTRLTVT.